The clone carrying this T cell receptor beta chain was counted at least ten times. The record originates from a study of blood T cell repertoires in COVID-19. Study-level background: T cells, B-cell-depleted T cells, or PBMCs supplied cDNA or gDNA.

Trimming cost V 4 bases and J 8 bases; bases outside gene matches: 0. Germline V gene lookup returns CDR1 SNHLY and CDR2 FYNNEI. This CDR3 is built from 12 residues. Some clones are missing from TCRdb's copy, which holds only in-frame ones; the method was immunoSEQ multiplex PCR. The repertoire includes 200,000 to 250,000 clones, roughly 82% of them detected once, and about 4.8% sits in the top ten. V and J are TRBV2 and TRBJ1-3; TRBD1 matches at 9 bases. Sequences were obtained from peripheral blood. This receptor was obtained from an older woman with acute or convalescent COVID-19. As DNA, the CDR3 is TGTGCCAGCAGTGGACAGGGGGACACCATATATTTT. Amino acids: CASSGQGDTIYF.